This T cell receptor beta chain was profiled in a study of T cell changes during pregnancy in multiple sclerosis. The CDR3 consists of 15 residues. Trimming removed 4 bases from V and 0 bases from J, with 10 bases in between. Germline-derived CDR1 and CDR2 are SGHRS and YFSETQ. TCRdb's table, derived via immunoSEQ multiplex PCR, lists solely in-frame clones and lacks some. The table includes about 92,000 clones, more than 90% detected once. The chain has TRBV5-1 and TRBJ2-2; perhaps TRBD1 as D (5 bases). This sequence was found in a female donor with multiple sclerosis, enrolled in a pregnancy study. The input for sequencing was peripheral blood, taken in the first trimester of pregnancy. CDR3 nucleotides: TGCGCCAGCAGCAGCGTCAGGGCGAACACCGGGGAGCTGTTTTTT. This codes for CASSSVRANTGELFF.